A single T cell receptor (beta chain) is shown here with its context. TCRdb's copy holds only in-frame clones and misses some; the assay was immunoSEQ multiplex PCR. This sample yields 95,000 to 100,000 clones, of which 70% to 80% are seen a single time; under 35% belongs to the top ten. The sample comes from a study of cytotoxic CD8 clonotypes in ibrutinib-treated CLL. V lost 3 bases and J lost 8, with 19 bases in between. Germline assignment: CDR1 GTSNPN and CDR2 SVGIG (reference sequence). This CDR3 contains 15 residues. The origin of this receptor is a human donor with chronic lymphocytic leukemia. The chain links TRBV30 to TRBJ1-4; unclear D gene. The sample in question was PBMCs, obtained after 12 months of ibrutinib treatment. This CDR3 reads CAWSPITSGLEKLFF. CDR3 nucleotide sequence: TGTGCCTGGAGCCCAATAACCAGCGGGTTGGAAAAACTGTTTTTT.